A single sample gave rise to the 10 T cell receptor beta chains below, sequenced in a study of cytomegalovirus exposure and HLA in healthy donors. PCR primers comprised 60 Vbeta and 13 Jbeta primers. The assay was immunoSEQ multiplex PCR, and TCRdb's table has in-frame clones only and misses some. The sample consists of roughly 120,000 clones, around 77% of them appearing once. Sequencing input: PBMCs. The receptors originated from a human donor in good health.

The chain links TRBV6-5 to TRBJ1-1; 9 bases map to TRBD1. CDR3 length: 13 amino acids. V shed 0 bases, J shed 10 bases, and the junction held 3 bases outside the gene matches. Germline V gene lookup returns CDR1 MNHEY and CDR2 SVGAGI. The CDR3 loop is CASSYSQGALAFF. CDR3 bases: TGTGCCAGCAGTTACTCACAGGGGGCGCTAGCTTTCTTT.

The count of this clone is one. The J gene is TRBJ2-3, the V gene TRBV11-3; 16 bases match TRBD2. The CDR3 is 19 amino acids. J gave up 6 bases and V 1 base, and 10 bases lay outside the gene matches. The V gene's germline CDR1 is SGHNT and CDR2 YENEEA. The CDR3, as DNA: TGTGCCAGCAGCTTAGTGGGACTAGCGGGAGGGCCTACAATGGATACGCAGTATTTT. Its protein product is CASSLVGLAGGPTMDTQYF.

V is TRBV28 and J is TRBJ1-1; no clear D gene. Germline CDR1 is MDHEN and CDR2 is SYDVKM. The V gene lost 4 bases and the J gene lost 1 base, with 16 bases spanning the gap. The CDR3 is made up of 16 amino acids. This chain's CDR3 is CASSSLPGKRNTEAFF. The CDR3 DNA reads TGTGCCAGCAGTTCCTTACCGGGAAAAAGGAACACTGAAGCTTTCTTT.

The chain has TRBV19 and TRBJ1-5, with 8 bases lining up with TRBD1. CDR1 and CDR2 from the germline V gene are LNHDA and SQIVND (reference sequence). The CDR3 totals 16 residues. Unmatched junction bases numbered 11, after V lost 7 bases and J lost 3 bases. In nucleotides, the CDR3 is TGTGCCAGTACCGCACCCGACAGGGGTGACAATCAGCCCCAGCATTTT. Translated: CASTAPDRGDNQPQHF.

The chain joins TRBV28 to TRBJ2-1, with 11 bases matching TRBD2. After removal of 7 bases from V and 4 bases from J, the junction contained 15 bases not matched to a gene. Per germline, CDR1 MDHEN and CDR2 SYDVKM. This CDR3 contains 18 residues. CDR3 loop: CASTARLLLAGGYNEQFF. The CDR3 DNA is TGTGCCAGCACAGCTCGGTTACTTCTAGCGGGAGGTTACAATGAGCAGTTCTTC.

The chain carries TRBV5-1 and TRBJ2-2, with TRBD1 as a possible D gene (6 bases). V was cut by 1 base and J by 3 bases, with 10 bases left in between. The CDR3 is 15 residues long. Per germline, CDR1 SGHRS and CDR2 YFSETQ. The CDR3 protein is CASSLRDTYTGELFF. CDR3 sequence (DNA): TGCGCCAGCAGCTTGAGGGACACCTACACCGGGGAGCTGTTTTTT.

A single count supports this clone. CDR3 sequence: CAWSPRETQYF. CDR3 coding DNA: TGTGCCTGGAGCCCGAGAGAGACCCAGTACTTC. This chain joins TRBV30 and TRBJ2-5; D remains unclear. The CDR3 runs 11 residues. Looked up from germline, CDR1 is GTSNPN and CDR2 is SVGIG (reference sequence). V shed 3 bases and J shed 4 bases, with 6 bases lying between them.

The rearrangement uses TRBV12-5 and TRBJ2-7; perhaps TRBD1 as D (5 bases). The CDR3 loop spans 13 amino acids. Trimming took off 1 base at V and 3 bases at J, with 7 bases between the two ends. Germline assignment: CDR1 LGHNT and CDR2 FRNRAP. The CDR3 reads CASGLGTHYEQYF. The DNA of the CDR3 is TGTGCTAGTGGTTTGGGGACACACTACGAGCAGTACTTC.

This clone was counted only a few times. The chain links TRBV27 to TRBJ1-2; the D gene is possibly TRBD1 (6 bases). Germline V CDR1 and CDR2: MNHEY, SMNVEV (reference sequence). The CDR3 consists of 15 residues. Trimming took off 5 bases at V and 3 bases at J, with 16 bases between the two ends. The CDR3 coding sequence is TGTGCCAGCAGTCCTAGGGCAGGGGTCTACTATGGCTACACCTTC. It yields the protein CASSPRAGVYYGYTF.

The chain employs TRBV10-3 and TRBJ1-1; D unresolved. Trimming shortened V by 0 bases and J by 6 bases, and 5 bases separated the two germline ends. The CDR3 sequence is 12 residues long. Germline V lookup: CDR1 ENHRY, CDR2 SYGVKD. The CDR3 coding sequence is TGTGCCATCAGTGAGTCAACTCCTGAAGCTTTCTTT. Protein: CAISESTPEAFF.